These 18 T cell receptor beta chains originate from one sample sequenced in a study of T cells in tuberculosis. Only in-frame clones appear in the TCRdb table, and some are missing; sequencing was by immunoSEQ multiplex PCR. Of about 25,000 clones in the sample, less than 97% were seen once. Material for sequencing was PBMCs. The source is a donor aged 10 to 29 with latent tuberculosis or without tuberculosis infection.

A few counts support this clone. The V and J genes are TRBV2 and TRBJ1-5; D is unresolved. The CDR3 length is 14 residues. Germline V gene sequence: CDR1 SNHLY, CDR2 FYNNEI. The V gene lost 3 bases and the J gene lost 1 base, with 7 bases spanning the gap. The CDR3: CASSEEGSNQPQHF. CDR3 bases: TGTGCCAGCAGTGAGGAGGGAAGCAATCAGCCCCAGCATTTT.

The V gene is TRBV5-1, the J gene TRBJ2-1, with D possibly matching TRBD2 (5 bases). This CDR3 contains 17 residues. Trimming removed 0 bases at V and 3 bases at J, with 16 bases between. Germline assignment: CDR1 SGHRS and CDR2 YFSETQ. Here the CDR3 DNA reads TGCGCCAGCAGCTTGGCCTCTCAACTAGGAGTCTACAATGAGCAGTTCTTC. It yields the protein CASSLASQLGVYNEQFF.

This chain joins TRBV10-2 and TRBJ2-2; D uncertain. The V end lost 8 bases, the J end lost 6 bases, and 7 bases lay between the germline ends. CDR3 length: 11 amino acids. Germline V gives CDR1 WSHSY, CDR2 SAAADI. Here the CDR3 reads CASPYAGELFF. The DNA of the CDR3 is TGCGCCAGCCCCTACGCCGGGGAGCTGTTTTTT.

The CDR3 is CASSQGTGVNTEAFF. CDR3 coding DNA: TGCGCCAGCAGCCAAGGGACAGGGGTGAACACTGAAGCTTTCTTT. The chain combines TRBV5-1 with TRBJ1-1, with 10 bases that match TRBD1. J was trimmed by 0 bases and V by 4 bases; bases with no gene match: 3. In germline, CDR1 is SGHRS, CDR2 YFSETQ. This CDR3 comprises 15 residues.

This clone occurred once. This CDR3 reads CASSEGTIVQETQYF. The DNA for the CDR3 is TGTGCCAGCAGCGAGGGGACAATCGTCCAAGAGACCCAGTACTTC. The J gene is TRBJ2-5, the V gene TRBV9; D may be TRBD1 (6 bases). The CDR3 totals 15 residues. V lost 3 bases to trimming and J lost 1 base, with 13 bases between them. Germline CDR1 reads SGDLS; CDR2 reads YYNGEE.

This clone was detected only once. V usage is TRBV10-3 and J usage is TRBJ2-2, with unresolved D. The V end lost 3 bases, the J end lost 5 bases, and 19 bases lay between the germline ends. The germline V gene has CDR1 ENHRY and CDR2 SYGVKD. The CDR3 contains 17 residues. DNA for the CDR3: TGTGCCATCAGTGAACCTACCTCTTGGTTGAGTACCGGGGAGCTGTTTTTT. This codes for CAISEPTSWLSTGELFF.

This clone appeared once. This chain joins TRBV2 and TRBJ2-5; D is perhaps TRBD1 (5 bases). This CDR3 contains 15 residues. Germline CDR1 and CDR2: SNHLY and FYNNEI. V shed 6 bases and J shed 4 bases, with 18 bases lying between them. In DNA form, the CDR3 reads TGTGCCAGCAGCGAGGACAACCTGGGCCTAGAGACCCAGTACTTC. Its translation: CASSEDNLGLETQYF.

The gene calls are TRBV6-1 and TRBJ1-1; 7 bases are a match to TRBD1. Losses at the gene ends were 6 bases for V and 1 base for J; bases not matched to a gene: 5. The CDR3 is 14 amino acids. Germline CDR1 reads MNHNS; CDR2 reads SASEGT. The CDR3 nucleotides read TGTGCCAGCAGCAGGGGACAGTCGAACACTGAAGCTTTCTTT. Encoded protein: CASSRGQSNTEAFF.

This chain connects TRBV27 to TRBJ2-5; D is unclear. The CDR3 runs to 13 residues. The V gene's germline CDR1 is MNHEY and CDR2 SMNVEV (reference sequence). Trimming left V 3 bases short and J 2 bases short, with 7 bases between. In DNA, the CDR3 is TGTGCCAGCAGTTTTCTACAGCAAGAGACCCAGTACTTC. Translation: CASSFLQQETQYF.

The chain has TRBV28 and TRBJ1-1; 8 nucleotides align to TRBD1. The CDR3 spans 15 residues. Per the germline V gene, CDR1 is MDHEN and CDR2 is SYDVKM. The V gene end was trimmed by 7 bases and the J gene end by 0 bases; junction bases not matched to a gene: 7. CDR3 bases: TGTGCCAGCACCCACCGGACAGGGTTGAACACTGAAGCTTTCTTT. It is translated as CASTHRTGLNTEAFF.

This clone appeared once. The J gene is TRBJ1-2, the V gene TRBV21-1; TRBD1 is taken as the D call from the table, unchecked against the DNA. TRBV21-1 corresponds to a pseudogene. This CDR3 is 15 amino acids long. The CDR3 spells CASSVRDREAYGYTF. In DNA, the CDR3 is TGTGCCAGCAGCGTCCGGGACAGGGAGGCCTATGGCTACACCTTC.

The chain uses TRBV4-1 and TRBJ2-1, with D perhaps TRBD1 (5 bases). Germline V gene sequence: CDR1 MGHRA, CDR2 YSYEKL. V was trimmed by 3 bases and J by 8 bases, leaving 17 bases between them. CDR3 length: 15 amino acids. DNA for the CDR3: TGCGCCAGCAGCCAGTCAAGGGGTATGGGCTATGAGCAGTTCTTC. Translation gives CASSQSRGMGYEQFF.

The chain uses TRBV19 and TRBJ1-1; TRBD1 aligns across 9 bases. The CDR3 sequence is 16 residues long. V trimming: 5 bases; J trimming: 0 bases; junction bases outside the gene matches: 7. Germline V lookup: CDR1 LNHDA, CDR2 SQIVND (reference sequence). The CDR3 DNA reads TGTGCCAGTAGTGGACGGACAGGGGTAATGAACACTGAAGCTTTCTTT. It encodes CASSGRTGVMNTEAFF.

This sequence joins TRBV6-1 and TRBJ1-1; D is possibly TRBD1 (6 bases). The CDR3 contains 14 residues. From germline, CDR1 is MNHNS and CDR2 SASEGT. V dropped 4 bases and J dropped 5 bases, with 14 bases sitting between them. CDR3 loop: CASSGETGGTEAFF. DNA of the CDR3: TGTGCCAGCAGTGGAGAGACAGGAGGAACTGAAGCTTTCTTT.

The chain uses TRBV11-3 and TRBJ2-1; a weak D match, TRBD1 (5 bases). The V gene's germline CDR1 is SGHNT and CDR2 YENEEA. CDR3 size: 13 residues. V was clipped by 5 bases and J by 3 bases, with 8 bases between them. The CDR3, as DNA: TGTGCCAGCAGCGTCGACAGCTACAATGAGCAGTTCTTC. This gives the protein CASSVDSYNEQFF. Full variable domain (rest looked up from reference TRBV11-3 and TRBJ2-1): EAGVVQSPRYKIIEKKQPVAFWCNPISGHNTLYWYLQNLGQGPELLIRYENEEAVDDSQLPKDRFSAERLKGVDSTLKIQPAELGDSAVYLCASSVDSYNEQFFGPGTRLTVL.

The rearrangement joins TRBV10-3 to TRBJ2-5; 7 bases align to TRBD1. Germline V gene sequence: CDR1 ENHRY, CDR2 SYGVKD. This CDR3 is built from 14 residues. Trimming at V came to 2 bases and at J to 3 bases, leaving 3 bases not matched to a gene. The CDR3 here is CAISEPGQKETQYF. CDR3 bases: TGTGCCATCAGTGAGCCGGGACAGAAAGAGACCCAGTACTTC.

The CDR3 DNA follows: TGTGCCAGTAGGGCTTGGGGGGGCGACTATGGCTACACCTTC. As protein: CASRAWGGDYGYTF. This chain links TRBV19 with TRBJ1-2; D possibly corresponds to TRBD1 (6 bases). The V end was cut by 6 bases, the J end by 3 bases, with 14 bases between. CDR3 length: 14 amino acids. CDR1 and CDR2 from the germline V gene are LNHDA and SQIVND (reference sequence).

The chain employs TRBV19 and TRBJ2-5, with a possible D match to TRBD1 (6 bases). Germline loops: CDR1 LNHDA, CDR2 SQIVND (reference sequence). The CDR3 extends over 18 amino acids. V was cut by 3 bases and J by 1 base, with 21 bases left in between. In DNA form, the CDR3 reads TGTGCCAGTAGTATCAGGGTGTGGGGGCCCGCGGGCCAAGAGACCCAGTACTTC. Translating gives CASSIRVWGPAGQETQYF.